This T cell receptor (beta chain) came from a study of Ad26.COV2.S vaccination and SARS-CoV-2 variants. Profiling relied on immunoSEQ multiplex PCR, and the TCRdb table lists in-frame clones only, not all of them. The sample consists of 180,000 or so clones, around 88% of them appearing once. The germline V gene encodes CDR1 MNHEY and CDR2 SMNVEV (reference sequence). This CDR3 spans 15 amino acids. V lost 1 base and J 1 base, leaving 8 bases between the germline ends. This rearrangement joins TRBV27 to TRBJ1-3, with no clear D. The specimen comprised peripheral blood, sampled after recovery from COVID-19. This TCR was sampled from a human donor who had recovered from COVID-19. The CDR3 loop is CASSLWGGSGNTIYF. The CDR3 region has the DNA TGTGCCAGCAGTTTATGGGGTGGGTCTGGAAACACCATATATTTT.